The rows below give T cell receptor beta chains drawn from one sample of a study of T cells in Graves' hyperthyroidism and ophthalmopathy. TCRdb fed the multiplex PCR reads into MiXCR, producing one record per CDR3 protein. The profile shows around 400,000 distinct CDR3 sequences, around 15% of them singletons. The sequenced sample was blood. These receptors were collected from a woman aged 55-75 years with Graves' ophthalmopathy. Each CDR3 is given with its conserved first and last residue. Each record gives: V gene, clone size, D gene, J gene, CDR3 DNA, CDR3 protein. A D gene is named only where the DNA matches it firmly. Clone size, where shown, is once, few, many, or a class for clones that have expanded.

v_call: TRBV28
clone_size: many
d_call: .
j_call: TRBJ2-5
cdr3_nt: TGTGCCAGCAGTTTCCCTCTAGAAGAGACCCAGTACTTC
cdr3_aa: CASSFPLEETQYF

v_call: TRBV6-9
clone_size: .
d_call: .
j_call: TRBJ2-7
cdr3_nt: TGTGCCAGCAGTTCGTACGCTAAAACGTACGAGCAGTACTTC
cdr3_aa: CASSSYAKTYEQYF

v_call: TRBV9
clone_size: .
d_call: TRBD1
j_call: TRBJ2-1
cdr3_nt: TGTGCCAGCAGCGTAGATGGGACAGGGGAGGATGAGCAGTTCTTC
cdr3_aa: CASSVDGTGEDEQFF

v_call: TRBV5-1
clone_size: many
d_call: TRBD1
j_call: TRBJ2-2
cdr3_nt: TGCGCCAGCAGCGATGGGACAGGGGGACGTACCGGGGAGCTGTTTTTT
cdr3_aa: CASSDGTGGRTGELFF

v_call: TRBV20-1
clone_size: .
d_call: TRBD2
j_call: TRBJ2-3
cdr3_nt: TGCAGTGCTATCTCCGGGACTAGCATCTCCGATACGCAGTATTTT
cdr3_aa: CSAISGTSISDTQYF

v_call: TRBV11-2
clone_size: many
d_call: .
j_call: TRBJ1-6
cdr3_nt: TGTGCCAGCAGCTTATCCTCAGGGAGGCCGGATTCACCCCTCCACTTT
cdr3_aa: CASSLSSGRPDSPLHF

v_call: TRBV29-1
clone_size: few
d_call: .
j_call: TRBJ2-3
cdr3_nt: TGCAGCGTTGAGAATCCGGCGGACGGTACTAGCACAGATACGCAGTATTTT
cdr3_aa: CSVENPADGTSTDTQYF

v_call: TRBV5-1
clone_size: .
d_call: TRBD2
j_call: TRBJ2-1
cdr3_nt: TGCGCCAGCAGCCCGTTAGCGGGAGAAAGACTGAATGAGCAGTTCTTC
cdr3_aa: CASSPLAGERLNEQFF

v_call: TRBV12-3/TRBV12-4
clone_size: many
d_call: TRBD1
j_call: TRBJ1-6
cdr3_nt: TGTGCCAGCAGTCCCACGGGACAGACTATATCACCCCTCCACTTT
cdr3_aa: CASSPTGQTISPLHF

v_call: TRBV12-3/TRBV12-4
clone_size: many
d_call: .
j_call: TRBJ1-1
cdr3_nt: TGTGCCAGCACCTCAGGAGGGGGCACTGAAGCTTTCTTT
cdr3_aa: CASTSGGGTEAFF

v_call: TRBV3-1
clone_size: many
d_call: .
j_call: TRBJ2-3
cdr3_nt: TGTGCCAGCAGCCAAGTGTCAGATTTCACAGATACGCAGTATTTT
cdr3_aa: CASSQVSDFTDTQYF

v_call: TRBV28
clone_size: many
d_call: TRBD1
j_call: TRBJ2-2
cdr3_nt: TGTGCCAGCAGTTTTCCCGGGACAGGGAACACCGGGGAGCTGTTTTTT
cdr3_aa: CASSFPGTGNTGELFF

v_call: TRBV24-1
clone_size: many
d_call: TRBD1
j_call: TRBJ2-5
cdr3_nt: TGTGCCACCAGTGAATCCGGGACAGAAAAAGAGACCCAGTACTTC
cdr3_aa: CATSESGTEKETQYF

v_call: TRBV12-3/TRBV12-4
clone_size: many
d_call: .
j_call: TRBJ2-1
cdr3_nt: TGTGCCAGCAGTTTTCGGGATGGAAGCTCCTACAATGAGCAGTTCTTC
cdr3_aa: CASSFRDGSSYNEQFF

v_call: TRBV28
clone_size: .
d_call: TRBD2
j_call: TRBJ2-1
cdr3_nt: TGTGCCAGCAGCATACTAGCGGGAGGGTTGCGCAATGAGCAGTTCTTC
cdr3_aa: CASSILAGGLRNEQFF

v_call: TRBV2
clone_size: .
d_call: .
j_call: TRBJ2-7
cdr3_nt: TGTGCCAGCAGTGAATGGGGGAGGACCTACGAGCAGTACTTC
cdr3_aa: CASSEWGRTYEQYF

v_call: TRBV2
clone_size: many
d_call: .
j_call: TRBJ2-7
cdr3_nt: TGTGCCAGCGAAGGATCGGGCAGTGAGTACGAGCAGTACTTC
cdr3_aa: CASEGSGSEYEQYF

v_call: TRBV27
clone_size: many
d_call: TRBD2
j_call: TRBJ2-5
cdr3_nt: TGTGCCAGCAGGCTAGCGGGCCAGGTCGAGACCCAGTACTTC
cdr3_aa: CASRLAGQVETQYF

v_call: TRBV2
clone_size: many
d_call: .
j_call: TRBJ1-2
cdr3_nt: TGTGCCAGCAGTGAACAGCAAACATCCTATGGCTACACCTTC
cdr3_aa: CASSEQQTSYGYTF

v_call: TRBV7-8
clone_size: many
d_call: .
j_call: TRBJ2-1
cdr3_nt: TGTGCCAGCAGCTTAGCGGAGGCTACCTACAATGAGCAGTTCTTC
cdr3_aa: CASSLAEATYNEQFF

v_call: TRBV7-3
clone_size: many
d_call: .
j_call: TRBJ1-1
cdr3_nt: TGTGCCAGCAGCTTATCCGTGAGAACTGAAGCTTTCTTT
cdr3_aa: CASSLSVRTEAFF

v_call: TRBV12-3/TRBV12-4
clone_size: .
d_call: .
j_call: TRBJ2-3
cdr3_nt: TGTGCCAGCAGTTTAGAGTACACTGGCACAGATACGCAGTATTTT
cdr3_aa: CASSLEYTGTDTQYF

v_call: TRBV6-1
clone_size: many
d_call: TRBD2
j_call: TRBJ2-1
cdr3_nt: TGTGCCAGCAGTCCCTCCGCCGGGACTAGCTTGCATGAGCAGTTCTTC
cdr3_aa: CASSPSAGTSLHEQFF

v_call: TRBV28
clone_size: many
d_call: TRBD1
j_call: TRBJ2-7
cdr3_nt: TGTGCCAGCTGGACAGGGCACGGGCAGTACTTC
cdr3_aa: CASWTGHGQYF

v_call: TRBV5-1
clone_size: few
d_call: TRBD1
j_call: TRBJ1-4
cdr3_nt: TGCGCCAGCAGGCCATACAGGGGGCCGTCGGAAAAACTGTTTTTT
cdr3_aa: CASRPYRGPSEKLFF

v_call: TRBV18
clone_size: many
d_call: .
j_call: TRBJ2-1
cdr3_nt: TGTGCCAGCTCACCACCGGTAGGCAGCGGGTCCTACAATGAGCAGTTCTTC
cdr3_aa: CASSPPVGSGSYNEQFF

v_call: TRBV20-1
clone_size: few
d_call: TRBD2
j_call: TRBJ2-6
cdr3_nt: TGCAGTGCTGGGACTAGCGGGAGGTTTGCTGGGGCCAACGTCCTGACTTTC
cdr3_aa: CSAGTSGRFAGANVLTF

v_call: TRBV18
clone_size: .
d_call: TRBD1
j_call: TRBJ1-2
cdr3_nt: TGTGCCAGCTCACCTGAACAGGGGGCGGTCTATGGCTACACCTTC
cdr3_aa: CASSPEQGAVYGYTF

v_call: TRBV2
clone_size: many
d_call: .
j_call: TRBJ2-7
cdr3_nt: TGTGCCAGCAGGTTTGAGGTACAGCTTTCTAGGGAGCAGTACTTC
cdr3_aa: CASRFEVQLSREQYF

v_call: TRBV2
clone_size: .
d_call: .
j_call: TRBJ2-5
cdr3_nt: TGTGCCAGCATCCGAGGGGGAGCGGGCCAAGAGACCCAGTACTTC
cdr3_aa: CASIRGGAGQETQYF

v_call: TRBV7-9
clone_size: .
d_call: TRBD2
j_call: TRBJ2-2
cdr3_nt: TGTGCCAGCAGCTTAGGTCAGCGGGAGTGGGCCGGGGAGCTGTTTTTT
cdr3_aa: CASSLGQREWAGELFF

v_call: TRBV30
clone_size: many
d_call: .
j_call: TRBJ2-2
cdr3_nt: TGTGCCTGGACCCGGGACTTTACGACCGGGGAGCTGTTTTTT
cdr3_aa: CAWTRDFTTGELFF

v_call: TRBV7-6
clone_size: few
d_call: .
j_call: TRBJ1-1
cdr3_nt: TGTGCCAGCAGCGTGGGGGGGGTGGGGACGGGCACTGAAGCTTTCTTT
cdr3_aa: CASSVGGVGTGTEAFF

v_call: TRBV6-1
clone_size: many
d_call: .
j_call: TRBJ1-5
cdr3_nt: TGTGCCAGCAGGTCGGGGGCGAGACAGCCCCAGCATTTT
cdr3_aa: CASRSGARQPQHF

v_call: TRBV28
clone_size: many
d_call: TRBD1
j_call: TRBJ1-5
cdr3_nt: TGTGCCAGCAGTCCCACCGGGACAGGGGGCGATCAGCCCCAGCATTTT
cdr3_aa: CASSPTGTGGDQPQHF

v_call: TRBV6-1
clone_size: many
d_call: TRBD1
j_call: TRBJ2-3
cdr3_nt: TGTGCCAGCAGAAAACCACAGGGGACAGATACGCAGTATTTT
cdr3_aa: CASRKPQGTDTQYF

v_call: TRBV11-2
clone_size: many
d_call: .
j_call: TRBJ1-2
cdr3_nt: TGTGCCAGCAGCCCGTCCGGTATACGGGGCTACACCTTC
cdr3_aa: CASSPSGIRGYTF

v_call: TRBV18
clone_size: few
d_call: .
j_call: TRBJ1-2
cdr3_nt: TGTGCCAGCTCACCGGCAGTTACAGCTAACTATGGCTACACCTTC
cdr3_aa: CASSPAVTANYGYTF

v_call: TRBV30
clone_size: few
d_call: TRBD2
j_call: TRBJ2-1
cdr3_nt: TGTGCCTGGAGTGTAACTAGCGGGAGGGGAAGCAATGAGCAGTTCTTC
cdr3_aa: CAWSVTSGRGSNEQFF

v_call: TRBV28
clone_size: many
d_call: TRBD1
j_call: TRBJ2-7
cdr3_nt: TGTGCCAGCAGTCACGGGACAGGGGGCGACTACGAGCAGTACTTC
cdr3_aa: CASSHGTGGDYEQYF

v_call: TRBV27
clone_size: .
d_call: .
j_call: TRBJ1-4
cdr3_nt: TGTGCCAGCGGCAGGGGAGGGAGCACTAATGAAAAACTGTTTTTT
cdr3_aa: CASGRGGSTNEKLFF

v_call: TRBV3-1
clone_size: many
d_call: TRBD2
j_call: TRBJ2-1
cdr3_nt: TGTGCCAGCAGCCATAGCGGGGTGAGCTCCTACAATGAGCAGTTCTTC
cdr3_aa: CASSHSGVSSYNEQFF

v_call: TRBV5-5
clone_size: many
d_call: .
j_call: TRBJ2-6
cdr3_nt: TGTGCCAGCAGGCTTACCTCTGGGGCCAACGTCCTGACTTTC
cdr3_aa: CASRLTSGANVLTF

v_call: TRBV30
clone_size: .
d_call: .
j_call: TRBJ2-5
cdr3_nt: TGTGCCTGGAGTGTTAAGGGGAGCTTTCAAGAGACCCAGTACTTC
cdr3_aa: CAWSVKGSFQETQYF

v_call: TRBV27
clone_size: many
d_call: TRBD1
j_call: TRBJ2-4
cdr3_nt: TGTGCCGGTCCGGGACAGGGAAGACTAGCTGCCAAAAACATTCAGTACTTC
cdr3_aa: CAGPGQGRLAAKNIQYF

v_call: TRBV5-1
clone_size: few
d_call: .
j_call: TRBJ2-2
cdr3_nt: TGCGCCAGCAGCCCGGGGGGCTCCGCCGGGGAGCTGTTTTTT
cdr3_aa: CASSPGGSAGELFF

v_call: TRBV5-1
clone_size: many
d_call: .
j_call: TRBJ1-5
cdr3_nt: TGCGCCAGCAGCTTGGCAGGCAGTAGCAATCAGCCCCAGCATTTT
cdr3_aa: CASSLAGSSNQPQHF

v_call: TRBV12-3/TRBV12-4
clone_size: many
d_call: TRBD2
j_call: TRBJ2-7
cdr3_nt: TGTGCCACCTCCCTCAGAGGGACTAGCTTGCAGTACTTC
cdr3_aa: CATSLRGTSLQYF

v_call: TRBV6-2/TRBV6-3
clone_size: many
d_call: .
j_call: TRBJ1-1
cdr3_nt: TGTGCCAGCAGTCCCGGGACCATGAACACTGAAGCTTTCTTT
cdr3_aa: CASSPGTMNTEAFF

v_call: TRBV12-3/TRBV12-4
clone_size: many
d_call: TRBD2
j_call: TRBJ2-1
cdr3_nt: TGTGCCAGCAGTTTAGTCCCTGCGGGACTAGCGGAGAGCTCCTACAATGAGCAGTTCTTC
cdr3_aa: CASSLVPAGLAESSYNEQFF

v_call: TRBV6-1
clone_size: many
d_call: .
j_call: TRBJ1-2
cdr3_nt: TGTGCCAGCAGTCCCGGGACGGATAACTATGGCTACACCTTC
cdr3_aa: CASSPGTDNYGYTF

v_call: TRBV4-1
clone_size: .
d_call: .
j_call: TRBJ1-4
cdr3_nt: TGCGCCAGCAGCCAACCCGGGGCTGGGACTAATGAAAAACTGTTTTTT
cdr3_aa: CASSQPGAGTNEKLFF

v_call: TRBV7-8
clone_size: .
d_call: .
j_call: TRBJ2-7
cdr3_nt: TGTGCCAGCAGCTTAGGGCGCATCCGCTTCTACGAGCAGTACTTC
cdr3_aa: CASSLGRIRFYEQYF

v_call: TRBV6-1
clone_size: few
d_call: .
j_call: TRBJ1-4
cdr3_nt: TGTGCCAGCAGTCCGACAGATACAACTAATGAAAAACTGTTTTTT
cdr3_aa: CASSPTDTTNEKLFF

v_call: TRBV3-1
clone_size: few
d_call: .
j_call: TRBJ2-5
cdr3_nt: TGTGCCAGCAGCCCCATGCCGGGACGGCCAGAAGAGACCCAGTACTTC
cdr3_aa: CASSPMPGRPEETQYF

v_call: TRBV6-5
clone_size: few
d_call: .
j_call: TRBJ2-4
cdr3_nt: TGTGCCAGCAGTTACATGGAGAGGGCCAAAGACATTCAGTACTTC
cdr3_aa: CASSYMERAKDIQYF